The clone carrying this TCR beta chain was seen ten or more times. CDR1 and CDR2 from the germline V gene are MDHEN and SYDVKM. CDR3 length: 12 amino acids. Trimming cost V 7 bases and J 5 bases, with 11 bases left between them. This sample is drawn from a study of regulatory T cells in long-lasting Graves disease. iRepertoire HTBI primers and Arm-PCR of CDR3 regions built TCR beta libraries. In the original processing: Identified segments across samples numbered approximately 62 TRBV and about 15 TRBJ. TCRdb re-called the multiplex PCR reads with MiXCR, one entry per CDR3 protein. TCRdb's processing, not the authors' own work, is the source of the V and J calls. The table has around 420,000 distinct CDR3 sequences, about a sixth seen once; the top ten hold about a fifth. Time point in this sample: newly diagnosed GD, antithyroid drugs for less than 3 months. The TCR library used RNA extracted from PBMCs. The patients included were those that came from an endocrinology department in Xi'an, China.

The chain joins TRBV28 to TRBJ1-2; maybe TRBD1 (5 bases). The sequenced sample was peripheral blood mononuclear cells (PBMCs), obtained at new diagnosis, from a patient treated with antithyroid drugs. This clonotype originated in a female donor with Graves disease. CDR3 bases: TGTGCCAGCACAAGGGGATGGTATGGCTACACCTTC. It is translated as CASTRGWYGYTF.